The 20 T cell receptor beta chains reported below all come from one sample, sequenced in a study of blood T cell repertoires in COVID-19. TCRdb keeps only in-frame clones here, not all; method: immunoSEQ multiplex PCR. The sample shows 120,000 to 150,000 clones, 80% to 85% of them seen only once. Sequencing was carried out using PBMCs or T cells enriched from blood (not recorded which). These receptor sequences come from a man in his forties or fifties with acute COVID-19.

This clone has a handful of counts. The rearrangement joins TRBV28 to TRBJ1-4; D ambiguous. The CDR3 has 14 residues. V was clipped by 5 bases and J by 8 bases, with 15 bases between them. Germline CDR1 MDHEN, CDR2 SYDVKM. CDR3 protein: CASSPAGGGEKLFF. The CDR3 DNA is TGTGCCAGCAGTCCCGCTGGAGGCGGGGAAAAACTGTTTTTT.

The CDR3 loop reads CASTGQGASTGELFF. In DNA, the CDR3 is TGCGCCAGCACCGGACAGGGGGCAAGCACCGGGGAGCTGTTTTTT. The chain is built from TRBV5-1 and TRBJ2-2, with 11 bases identical to TRBD1. The CDR3 length is 15 residues. V lost 6 bases, J lost 4 bases, and 5 bases stayed unmatched. Germline CDR1 reads SGHRS; CDR2 reads YFSETQ.

The chain carries TRBV7-2 and TRBJ2-1, with 8 nucleotides matching TRBD2. The CDR3 sequence is 15 residues long. Germline CDR1 SGHTA, CDR2 FQGNSA. The V and J ends lost 5 bases and 6 bases, in that order; junction bases with no gene match: 9. CDR3 sequence (DNA): TGTGCCAGCAGCCCCCCCGGGGGGGAAATCAATGAGCAGTTCTTC. This gives the protein CASSPPGGEINEQFF.

V usage is TRBV4-2 and J usage is TRBJ1-5, with 7 bases matching TRBD1. CDR3 length equals 17 residues. CDR1 is LGHNA, CDR2 YNFKEQ, per germline. V was pared by 0 bases and J by 5 bases, with 10 bases of the junction left unmatched. The CDR3: CASSQDGGTEDDQPQHF. As DNA, the CDR3 is TGTGCCAGCAGCCAAGATGGCGGGACAGAAGACGATCAGCCCCAGCATTTT.

The gene calls are TRBV11-2 and TRBJ1-4; TRBD1 matches 11 bases. V was pared by 5 bases and J by 7 bases, with 9 bases of the junction left unmatched. The length of the CDR3 is 16 residues. In germline, CDR1 is SGHAT, CDR2 FQNNGV. The CDR3 spells CASSPSPGQGGEKLFF. For the CDR3, the DNA is TGTGCCAGCAGCCCGAGCCCGGGACAGGGGGGTGAAAAACTGTTTTTT.

The J gene is TRBJ2-7, the V gene TRBV11-2; unclear D gene. V was cut by 5 bases and J by 3 bases, with 20 bases left in between. The CDR3 has 16 residues. Germline V gene sequence: CDR1 SGHAT, CDR2 FQNNGV. This CDR3 is CASSPDRRGAFYEQYF. The CDR3 DNA is TGTGCCAGCAGCCCAGACCGACGAGGCGCATTCTACGAGCAGTACTTC.

The rearrangement joins TRBV5-6 to TRBJ2-6; maybe TRBD2 (5 bases). This CDR3 has 15 residues. Trimming cost V 3 bases and J 2 bases, with 9 bases left between them. Germline CDR1 reads SGHDT; CDR2 reads YYEEEE. The CDR3 nucleotides read TGTGCCAGCAGCTGGGTGAGGGCTGGGGCCAACGTCCTGACTTTC. Translation gives CASSWVRAGANVLTF.

The rearrangement joins TRBV5-1 to TRBJ2-7, with a possible D match to TRBD2 (5 bases). Between the trimmed V and J ends, which lost 4 bases and 1 base, there was a span of 12 bases. Germline values: CDR1 SGHRS, CDR2 YFSETQ. The CDR3 is 14 amino acids. CDR3 DNA sequence: TGCGCCAGCAGCCTCAGAGCGGCGTCCTACGAGCAGTACTTC. Its protein product is CASSLRAASYEQYF.

This chain joins TRBV29-1 and TRBJ1-1, with no clear D. This CDR3 contains 13 residues. Trimming removed 3 bases at V and 5 bases at J, with 13 bases between. The germline V gene encodes CDR1 SQVTM and CDR2 ANQGSEA. The CDR3 loop is CSVDTVSGTEAFF. The CDR3 nucleotides are TGCAGCGTTGATACAGTCAGCGGGACTGAAGCTTTCTTT.

V gene TRBV9 combines with J gene TRBJ1-6; TRBD1 might be the D (5 bases). V was pared by 4 bases and J by 6 bases, with 11 bases between. Germline V gene lookup returns CDR1 SGDLS and CDR2 YYNGEE. CDR3 length: 14 amino acids. The CDR3 is CASSPRDSNSPLHF. Here the CDR3 DNA reads TGTGCCAGCAGCCCTCGGGACTCTAATTCACCCCTCCACTTT.

This clone has a single count. V is TRBV6-1 and J is TRBJ2-7, with D perhaps TRBD1 (5 bases). The germline V gene encodes CDR1 MNHNS and CDR2 SASEGT. This CDR3 is 15 amino acids long. Trimming left V 2 bases short and J 9 bases short, with 20 bases between. The CDR3 spells CASSERGAVSFGQYF. CDR3 DNA sequence: TGTGCCAGCAGTGAACGTGGGGCCGTTTCCTTCGGGCAGTACTTC.

This chain links TRBV10-1 with TRBJ1-5, with TRBD1 matching over 8 bases. The CDR3 covers 15 residues. V was clipped by 4 bases and J by 5 bases; unmatched bases: 7. Germline V gives CDR1 WNHNN, CDR2 SYGVQD (reference sequence). The CDR3 DNA reads TGCGCCAGCAGTGTTTTGGACAGGGTGTATCAGCCCCAGCATTTT. Translation: CASSVLDRVYQPQHF.

The chain recombines TRBV7-9 with TRBJ1-4; 11 positions agree with TRBD1. The CDR3 is made up of 14 amino acids. The V gene end was trimmed by 5 bases and the J gene end by 7 bases; junction bases not matched to a gene: 3. CDR1 is SEHNR, CDR2 FQNEAQ, per germline (reference sequence). Here the CDR3 reads CASSPGQGVEKLFF. The CDR3 region has the DNA TGTGCCAGCAGCCCGGGACAGGGGGTTGAAAAACTGTTTTTT.

In its sample, this clone was seen once. The V call is TRBV6-5, the J call TRBJ2-5, with D maybe TRBD2 (7 bases). Looked up from germline, CDR1 is MNHEY and CDR2 is SVGAGI. The CDR3 covers 16 residues. The V end lost 0 bases, the J end lost 2 bases, and 13 bases lay between the germline ends. This CDR3 is CASSYSPGRGQETQYF. CDR3 DNA: TGTGCCAGCAGTTACTCTCCAGGGAGGGGGCAAGAGACCCAGTACTTC.

The gene calls are TRBV10-2 and TRBJ1-3; unclear D gene. This CDR3 is built from 15 residues. Germline CDR1 and CDR2: WSHSY and SAAADI. The ends were cut back, 5 bases at V and 3 bases at J, with 14 bases in the middle. In nucleotides, the CDR3 is TGCGCCAGCAGTTTTGAACCTCCCGGTGGAAACACCATATATTTT. Its protein product is CASSFEPPGGNTIYF.

V is TRBV5-4 and J is TRBJ2-5, with 8 positions matching TRBD2. In germline, CDR1 is SGHNT, CDR2 YYREEE (reference sequence). The length of the CDR3 is 15 residues. V shed 2 bases, J shed 3 bases, and the junction held 6 bases outside the gene matches. The CDR3 loop reads CASSFDAGGEETQYF. CDR3 DNA sequence: TGTGCCAGCAGCTTCGATGCGGGGGGCGAAGAGACCCAGTACTTC.

The CDR3 here is CATSRDPGTGTGNTIYF. The CDR3, as DNA: TGTGCCACCAGCAGAGACCCCGGGACAGGGACAGGAAACACCATATATTTT. The chain combines TRBV15 with TRBJ1-3, with TRBD1 identical over 9 bases. Germline V gene lookup returns CDR1 LNHNV and CDR2 YYDKDF (reference sequence). V gave up 0 bases and J gave up 4 bases; unmatched junction bases: 7. The CDR3 contains 17 residues.

This chain links TRBV6-5 with TRBJ2-7; tentative D call: TRBD2 (6 bases). Trimming took off 10 bases at V and 5 bases at J, with 15 bases between the two ends. Germline CDR1 reads MNHEY; CDR2 reads SVGAGI. The length of the CDR3 is 12 residues. CDR3 sequence (DNA): TGTGCCACGGGGACTCAGCGCCACGAGCAGTACTTC. It translates to CATGTQRHEQYF.

The chain employs TRBV5-1 and TRBJ2-7; 9 positions agree with TRBD1. The J segment lost 2 bases and the V segment lost 4 bases, leaving 7 bases of the junction unmatched. Looked up from germline, CDR1 is SGHRS and CDR2 is YFSETQ. This CDR3 is 15 amino acids long. The CDR3 protein is CASSPEDRGPYEQYF. In nucleotides, the CDR3 is TGCGCCAGCAGCCCCGAGGACAGGGGACCCTACGAGCAGTACTTC.

The chain uses TRBV7-2 and TRBJ1-3; D gene unclear. Trimming pared 5 bases from V and 0 bases from J, leaving 17 bases between. Looked up from germline, CDR1 is SGHTA and CDR2 is FQGNSA. The length of the CDR3 is 17 residues. CDR3 nucleotides: TGTGCCAGCAGCCCCCAGTCGGGTTCGGGCTCTGGAAACACCATATATTTT. This codes for CASSPQSGSGSGNTIYF.